The rows below give T cell receptor beta chains drawn from one sample of a study of blood T cell repertoires in COVID-19. TCRdb's table, derived via immunoSEQ multiplex PCR, lists solely in-frame clones and lacks some. This sample yields just over 250,000 clones, of which about 85% are seen a single time; 3.5% to 4.5% belongs to the top ten. Specimen: peripheral blood. Source of these receptors: a man in his sixties who had recovered from COVID-19. Each CDR3 is given with its conserved first and last residue. D genes are given only for firm matches. Expanded clones get a size class; other rows say once, few or many, or leave the size out.

j_call clone_size v_call d_call cdr3_nt cdr3_aa
TRBJ2-7 once TRBV13 TRBD1 TGTGCCAGCAGCCTCCGGGACAGCCCACAGCAGTACTTC CASSLRDSPQQYF
TRBJ1-2 - TRBV14 - TGTGCCAGCAGCCCTTATGGAAGAGGCACGGTCGGTGGCTACACCTTC CASSPYGRGTVGGYTF
TRBJ2-1 - TRBV3-1/TRBV3-2 - TGTGCCAGCAGCCCCTTTGGACAAGATTACAATGAGCAGTTCTTC CASSPFGQDYNEQFF
TRBJ2-7 - TRBV5-4 - TGTGCCAGCAGCTACCAGGGGCCAGAGCAGTACTTC CASSYQGPEQYF
TRBJ1-1 once TRBV11-2 - TGTGCCAGCAGCTTAGGACAGATTGAAGCTTTCTTT CASSLGQIEAFF
TRBJ1-1 - TRBV7-3 - TGTGCCAGCAGCTCACAGGGGAACACTGAAGCTTTCTTT CASSSQGNTEAFF
TRBJ1-5 once TRBV10-3 - TGTGCCATCAGTGAAAAGACAGTAGGTAGCAATCAGCCCCAGCATTTT CAISEKTVGSNQPQHF
TRBJ2-1 - TRBV5-1 TRBD1 TGCGCCAGCAGCCGGACAGGGATTTCCTACAATGAGCAGTTCTTC CASSRTGISYNEQFF
TRBJ2-7 - TRBV6-5 TRBD1 TGTGCCAGCAGTTACTTAACAGGGGTGATCGACGAGCAGTACTTC CASSYLTGVIDEQYF
TRBJ1-5 - TRBV6-2/TRBV6-3 - TGTGCCAGCAGTTTACAGGGTACGGAGCCCCAGCATTTT CASSLQGTEPQHF
TRBJ1-6 - TRBV6-5 - TGTGCCAGCAACGCACAGGGCTCCTATAATTCACCCCTCCACTTT CASNAQGSYNSPLHF
TRBJ1-2 - TRBV3-1/TRBV3-2 TRBD1 TGTGCCAGCAGCCCGGGACAGAACTACTATGGCTACACCTTC CASSPGQNYYGYTF
TRBJ1-6 - TRBV25-1 - TGTGCCAGCAGTGAAGGCAGGGGCTTGGCCCTCCACTTT CASSEGRGLALHF
TRBJ2-7 - TRBV15 - TGTGCCACCAGCAGAGGAGGGAGCTCCTACGAGCAGTACTTC CATSRGGSSYEQYF